Sequencing of this T cell receptor (beta chain) was carried out in a study of shared T cell receptors in the human thymus. V lost 0 bases and J 3 bases, leaving 18 bases between the germline ends. Germline-derived CDR1 and CDR2 are LGHNA and YSLEER. The CDR3 sequence is 17 residues long. Libraries were prepared by immunoSEQ multiplex PCR; TCRdb keeps only in-frame clonotypes and omits some of them. The data contain approximately 580,000 clones, roughly 74% of them singletons. These data also formed part of another study, on human thymus T cells. Per that paper: Thymus was obtained from resections taken during corrective heart surgery.

Sequenced: thymocytes. This receptor was obtained from a boy in the first two years of life with a congenital heart defect. The rearrangement links TRBV4-3 to TRBJ2-7, with D hard to call. CDR3 bases: TGCGCCAGCAGCCAAGATCGGTACCTAGTCGGTCTCTACGAGCAGTACTTC. Amino acids: CASSQDRYLVGLYEQYF.